The T cell receptor (beta chain) under discussion was sequenced for a study of cytomegalovirus exposure and HLA in healthy donors. Study context: Early on, a data release was issued that held approximately 92 million unique TCRs from HLA-typed donors.

This clone was found once. This CDR3 contains 19 residues. Germline CDR1 and CDR2: LNHDA and SQIVND (reference sequence). The V and J ends lost 2 bases and 2 bases, in that order; junction bases with no gene match: 11. Both 60 Vbeta primers and 13 Jbeta primers went into the PCR. Here immunoSEQ multiplex PCR was the method, and the copy in TCRdb shows in-frame clones only, minus some. The sample holds approximately 190,000 clones, around 80% seen once. Sequencing was performed on PBMCs. The V call is TRBV19, the J call TRBJ2-7, with 14 positions matching TRBD2. This TCR was sampled from a woman in her late teens or twenties in good health and CMV-seronegative. CDR3 sequence reads: CASSIMGTSGRVAPYEQYF. Written as DNA, the CDR3 is TGTGCCAGTAGTATAATGGGGACTAGCGGGAGAGTTGCTCCCTACGAGCAGTACTTC.